This section outlines one T cell receptor beta chain sequence together with its context. No antigen is known for it. Libraries were prepared by immunoSEQ multiplex PCR; TCRdb keeps only in-frame clonotypes and omits some of them. The data show some 75,000 clones, about four fifths seen once. These data belong to a study of radiation and T cells in renal cell carcinoma. General study findings and limits: From baseline, blood top tumor clonotypes peaked at 2 weeks post-radiation. Pretreatment tumor biopsies were lacking, so baseline clonotypes are unknown.

As to time point: blood 2 weeks post-SBRT. Noted treatment: 15 Gy SBRT to primary tumor, nephrectomy 4 weeks later. Blood was sampled at baseline, 2 weeks and 4 weeks after SBRT. Clear cell pathology was present in this patient's renal cell carcinoma. Germline CDR1 is LNHDA and CDR2 is SQIVND (reference sequence). This CDR3 spans 14 amino acids. Trimming cost V 6 bases and J 5 bases; bases outside gene matches: 9. This sequence originates from a man between 60 and 75 years old with renal cell carcinoma. The rearrangement joins TRBV19 to TRBJ2-5, with TRBD2 matching over 7 bases. Specimen: blood, collected from a patient whose treatment included radiotherapy and nephrectomy. CDR3 protein: CASSPIAGGETQYF. The DNA for the CDR3 is TGTGCCAGTAGCCCAATAGCGGGCGGGGAGACCCAGTACTTC. The variable domain in full, completed from reference TRBV19 and TRBJ2-5, reads DGGITQSPKYLFRKEGQNVTLSCEQNLNHDAMYWYRQDPGQGLRLIYYSQIVNDFQKGDIAEGYSVSREKKESFPLTVTSAQKNPTAFYLCASSPIAGGETQYFGPGTRLLVL.